Listed below are T cell receptor beta chains from one sample, sequenced in a study of PD-L1 blockade in urothelial cancer. Clones were read by immunoSEQ multiplex PCR, and TCRdb kept only the in-frame ones, dropping some. The sample includes around 50,000 clones, under 85% of them seen just once. Sequences were derived from PBMCs, sampled around atezolizumab (anti-PD-L1) treatment. These receptors originate from a man in his forties or fifties with urothelial cancer. The CDR3 runs from the conserved cysteine through the conserved F or W. A D gene is named only where the DNA matches it firmly. Size tells how often a clone was seen (once, few, many) or the class of an expanded clone, and some rows leave it out.

j_call v_call d_call clone_size cdr3_aa cdr3_nt
TRBJ2-1 TRBV27 TRBD2 - CASSSLLIAGGLKLTNEQFF TGTGCCAGCAGTTCCCTATTAATAGCGGGAGGGCTTAAGTTGACCAATGAGCAGTTCTTC
TRBJ1-1 TRBV25-1 - - CASSGGGSAAFF TGTGCCAGCTCGGGGGGGGGATCCGCGGCTTTCTTT
TRBJ2-3 TRBV5-5 TRBD2 - CASSFGRGGPDTQYF TGTGCCAGCAGCTTCGGCCGGGGGGGCCCAGATACGCAGTATTTT
TRBJ2-1 TRBV27 TRBD2 - CASSFRGSVSGRGRRQDEQFF TGTGCCAGCAGTTTTCGCGGGTCGGTTAGCGGGAGAGGCAGGAGGCAGGATGAGCAGTTCTTC
TRBJ2-3 TRBV9 TRBD2 few CASSVNMAGGTDTQYF TGTGCCAGCAGCGTTAATATGGCGGGAGGCACAGATACGCAGTATTTT
TRBJ1-5 TRBV21-1 - - CASSKEGQGPQHF TGTGCCAGCAGCAAAGAGGGACAGGGCCCCCAGCATTTT
TRBJ2-3 TRBV5-6 - - CASSSNYILADTQYF TGTGCCAGCAGCTCTAACTACATACTAGCTGATACGCAGTATTTT
TRBJ2-2 TRBV27 - - CASRKTGTGELFF TGTGCCAGCAGAAAGACAGGAACCGGGGAGCTGTTTTTT
TRBJ2-3 TRBV19 TRBD1 - CASSSEDRVTDTQYF TGTGCCAGTAGTTCCGAGGACAGGGTCACAGATACGCAGTATTTT
TRBJ1-1 TRBV27 - - CATLGQNTEAFF TGTGCCACCTTGGGACAGAACACTGAAGCTTTCTTT
TRBJ2-1 TRBV6-5 TRBD2 - CASSRLAGINEQFF TGTGCCAGCAGTCGACTAGCGGGAATCAATGAGCAGTTCTTC
TRBJ2-5 TRBV18 TRBD1 once CASSPLGQGREETQYF TGTGCCAGCTCACCATTGGGACAGGGGAGGGAAGAGACCCAGTACTTC
TRBJ1-2 TRBV6-5 - once CASSYRGIGYGYTF TGTGCCAGCAGTTACAGGGGGATTGGCTATGGCTACACCTTC
TRBJ1-5 TRBV4-3 TRBD1 - CASSPRHRGNQPQHF TGCGCCAGCAGCCCAAGACACAGGGGTAATCAGCCCCAGCATTTT
TRBJ2-5 TRBV5-4 TRBD1 - CASSLGTDQETQYF TGTGCCAGCAGCTTAGGGACAGATCAAGAGACCCAGTACTTC
TRBJ2-3 TRBV6-6 TRBD2 - CASSWTSGGPRGF TGTGCCAGCAGTTGGACTAGCGGGGGCCCTCGGGGTTTT
TRBJ1-5 TRBV30 - - CAWSVMGGGNQPQHF TGTGCCTGGAGTGTAATGGGAGGAGGCAATCAGCCCCAGCATTTT
TRBJ2-1 TRBV19 TRBD2 - CASSGLAGRVYNEQFF TGTGCCAGTAGTGGTCTAGCCGGGAGGGTCTACAATGAGCAGTTCTTC
TRBJ1-4 TRBV7-8 - - CASSYRDLNEKLFF TGTGCCAGCAGCTACAGGGACCTTAATGAAAAACTGTTTTTT
TRBJ2-2 TRBV9 - - CASSSSDYTGELFF TGTGCCAGCAGCTCCTCGGACTACACCGGGGAGCTGTTTTTT
TRBJ2-5 TRBV9 TRBD1 - CASSAGTGETQYF TGTGCCAGCAGCGCCGGGACAGGGGAGACCCAGTACTTC
TRBJ1-5 TRBV15 - - CATSRGADYALMSNQPQHF TGTGCCACCAGCAGAGGGGCAGATTACGCTCTTATGAGCAATCAGCCCCAGCATTTT
TRBJ2-7 TRBV19 TRBD1 - CASSMRTGDIYEQYF TGTGCCAGTAGTATGAGGACAGGGGATATCTACGAGCAGTACTTC
TRBJ2-3 TRBV5-1 TRBD1 - CASRTGMSTDTQYF TGCGCCAGCAGGACAGGGATGAGCACAGATACGCAGTATTTT
TRBJ2-5 TRBV7-7 - - CASSLSGIRQETQYF TGTGCCAGCAGCTTATCCGGGATTCGCCAAGAGACCCAGTACTTC